The 12 T cell receptor beta chains in this list originate from one sample, sequenced in a study of spatial heterogeneity in lung cancer. Time point denoted: sample taken at primary tumor resection. TCRdb re-called the 5' RACE reads with MiXCR, one entry per CDR3 protein. The data contain tens of thousands of distinct CDR3 sequences, roughly 15% of them singletons. Sequences were derived from PBMCs, sampled at surgery. The source of these receptors is a male donor with early-stage non-small cell lung cancer.

Many counts were recorded for this clonotype. This chain joins TRBV7-2 and TRBJ1-2; D uncertain. The CDR3 runs 14 residues. Germline V CDR1 and CDR2: SGHTA, FQGNSA. The V gene lost 1 base and the J gene lost 5 bases, with 11 bases spanning the gap. CDR3 loop: CASSLEAAAYGYTF. The CDR3 bases are TGTGCCAGCAGCTTAGAGGCGGCCGCATATGGCTACACCTTC.

The genes are TRBV5-5 and TRBJ1-2, with D possibly TRBD1 on 5 matching bases. The CDR3 runs 14 residues. Trimming left V 0 bases short and J 0 bases short, with 6 bases between. Germline CDR1 SGHKS, CDR2 YYEKEE (reference sequence). The CDR3 nucleotides read TGTGCCAGCAGCTTGGCGACAGCTAACTATGGCTACACCTTC. Its translation is CASSLATANYGYTF.

The V gene is TRBV9, the J gene TRBJ2-3, with 9 bases that match TRBD2. With V trimmed by 3 bases and J by 4 bases, 3 bases remained unmatched. The CDR3 totals 14 residues. Germline V gene lookup returns CDR1 SGDLS and CDR2 YYNGEE. The CDR3 sequence: CASSDLAGADTQYF. As DNA, the CDR3 is TGTGCCAGCAGCGATTTAGCGGGAGCAGATACGCAGTATTTT.

This clonotype has just a few counts. This chain joins TRBV20-1 and TRBJ2-2, with TRBD2 identical over 13 bases. Per germline, CDR1 DFQATT and CDR2 SNEGSKA (reference sequence). The CDR3 sequence is 15 residues long. J was trimmed by 7 bases and V by 6 bases; bases with no gene match: 8. The CDR3 loop reads CSARTSGRLSGELFF. CDR3 in DNA: TGCAGTGCCCGGACTAGCGGGAGACTCAGCGGGGAGCTGTTTTTT.

This clonotype has more than one count but fewer than ten. The V gene is TRBV12-5, the J gene TRBJ2-4; D uncertain. The length of the CDR3 is 17 residues. Germline CDR1 reads LGHNT; CDR2 reads FRNRAP. Trimming left V 3 bases short and J 0 bases short, with 15 bases between. CDR3 sequence reads: CASGFRLASLAKNIQYF. In DNA form, the CDR3 reads TGTGCTAGTGGTTTCCGATTGGCCTCTCTAGCCAAAAACATTCAGTACTTC. The whole variable domain, filled in from reference TRBV12-5 and TRBJ2-4, reads DARVTQTPRHKVTEMGQEVTMRCQPILGHNTVFWYRQTMMQGLELLAYFRNRAPLDDSGMPKDRFSAEMPDATLATLKIQPSEPRDSAVYFCASGFRLASLAKNIQYFGAGTRLSVL.

This clonotype was detected a few times. This sequence joins TRBV7-2 and TRBJ2-5; 11 nucleotides align to TRBD1. The V gene's germline CDR1 is SGHTA and CDR2 FQGNSA. The CDR3 has 16 residues. The junction had 7 bases not matched to a gene; V was cut back by 2 bases and J by 5 bases. CDR3 coding DNA: TGTGCCAGCAGCTTACTGATGGGACAGGGGGTGGAGACCCAGTACTTC. It encodes CASSLLMGQGVETQYF.

This clonotype was recorded many times. This rearrangement joins TRBV12-3 or TRBV12-4 to TRBJ1-5; D call uncertain. The CDR3 has 19 residues. V gave up 0 bases and J gave up 4 bases, with 22 bases separating them. The DNA for the CDR3 is TGTGCCAGCAGTTTAGCACTCCCGGCCACCCCCACCCGAAATCAGCCCCAGCATTTT. It is translated as CASSLALPATPTRNQPQHF.

As regards this clonotype: A read error may produce the germline difference seen at one junction end. The chain joins TRBV4-2 to TRBJ2-5; D perhaps matches TRBD1 (5 bases). Germline CDR1 and CDR2: LGHNA and YNFKEQ. The CDR3 consists of 14 residues. DNA of the CDR3: TGTGCCAGCACCCAACCCGACAGCCCGGAGACCCAGTACTTC. As protein: CASTQPDSPETQYF.

This clonotype was recorded many times. V usage is TRBV7-2 and J usage is TRBJ2-7; no firm D call. This CDR3 has 15 amino acids. CDR1 is SGHTA and CDR2 is FQGNSA in the germline V gene. Trimming cost V 0 bases and J 3 bases, with 12 bases left between them. For the CDR3, the DNA is TGTGCCAGCAGCTTAGCAGGAGCCCCCGGCTACGAGCAGTACTTC. Protein product: CASSLAGAPGYEQYF.

V and J are TRBV6-6 and TRBJ2-7; maybe TRBD2 (6 bases). The germline gives CDR1 MNHNY, CDR2 SVGAGI (reference sequence). V was clipped by 7 bases and J by 7 bases, with 20 bases between them. The CDR3 is 14 residues long. This CDR3 reads CASIPGPMAGEQYF. The CDR3 DNA is TGTGCCAGCATCCCGGGACCGATGGCGGGGGAGCAGTACTTC.

The chain has TRBV5-1 and TRBJ1-1, with D unclear. Looked up from germline, CDR1 is SGHRS and CDR2 is YFSETQ. Trimming removed 0 bases from V and 11 bases from J, with 14 bases in between. The CDR3 spans 13 residues. The CDR3, as DNA: TGCGCCAGCAGCTTGGAGGCCGGGATCGCGGCTTTCTTT. Protein product: CASSLEAGIAAFF.

This clonotype was detected ten times or more. V usage is TRBV5-1 and J usage is TRBJ2-3; no clear D gene. The CDR3 spans 14 residues. The ends were cut back, 0 bases at V and 0 bases at J, with 5 bases in the middle. Germline V gives CDR1 SGHRS, CDR2 YFSETQ. The CDR3 protein is CASSLGDSTDTQYF. The CDR3 DNA sequence: TGCGCCAGCAGCTTGGGCGACAGCACAGATACGCAGTATTTT.